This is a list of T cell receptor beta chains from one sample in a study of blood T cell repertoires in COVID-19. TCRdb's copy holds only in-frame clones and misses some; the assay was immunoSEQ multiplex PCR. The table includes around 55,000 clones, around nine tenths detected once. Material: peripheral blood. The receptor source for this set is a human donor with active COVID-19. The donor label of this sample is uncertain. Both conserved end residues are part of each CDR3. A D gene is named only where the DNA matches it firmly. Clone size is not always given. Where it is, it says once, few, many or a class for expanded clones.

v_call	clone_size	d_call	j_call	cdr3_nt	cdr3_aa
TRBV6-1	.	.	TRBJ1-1	TGTGCCAGCAGTGACGGGCGGAGGGCTTTCTTT	CASSDGRRAFF
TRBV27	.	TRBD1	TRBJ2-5	TGTGCCAGCGCCCGGACAGGGAAGAAAGAGACCCAGTACTTC	CASARTGKKETQYF
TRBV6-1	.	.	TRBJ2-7	TGTGCCAGCAGTGAAGGGGGCGGTGGCTCCCACGAGCAGTACTTC	CASSEGGGGSHEQYF
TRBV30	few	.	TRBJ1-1	TGTGCCTGGAGCCTACAGGGTCCCACTGAAGCTTTCTTT	CAWSLQGPTEAFF
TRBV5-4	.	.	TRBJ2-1	TGTCCGCATCTCTTCGGAGAGACCTACAATGAGCAGTTCTTC	CPHLFGETYNEQFF
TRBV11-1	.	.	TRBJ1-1	TGTGCCAGCAGGTCGTGGGAGTACGAAGCTTTCTTT	CASRSWEYEAFF
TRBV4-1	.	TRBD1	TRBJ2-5	TGCGCCAGCAGCGGACAGGGCAAAGAGACCCAGTACTTC	CASSGQGKETQYF
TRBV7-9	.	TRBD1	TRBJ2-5	TGTGCCAGCAACGCTGGCCCAGGGGGCGGTGGGGAGACCCAGTACTTC	CASNAGPGGGGETQYF
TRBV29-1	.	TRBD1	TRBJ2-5	TGCAGCGTTGAACCGGACAGGGGAATTGTGGGGACCCAGTACTTC	CSVEPDRGIVGTQYF
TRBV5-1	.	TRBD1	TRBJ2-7	TGCGCCAGCAGCTCTCCGGGACAGGGTATCCACGAGCAGTACTTC	CASSSPGQGIHEQYF
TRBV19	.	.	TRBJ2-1	TGTGCCAGTAGTATAGTGGGAGTTTACAATGAGCAGTTCTTC	CASSIVGVYNEQFF
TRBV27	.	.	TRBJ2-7	TGTGCCAGCAGTCCAGCCCTCTCCGGGATTCCCTACGAGCAGTACTTC	CASSPALSGIPYEQYF
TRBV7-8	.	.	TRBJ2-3	TGTGCCAGCAGCTGGGGGGGGGCAGAGTCGCAGTATTTT	CASSWGGAESQYF
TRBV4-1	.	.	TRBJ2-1	TGCGCCAGCAGCCAAGATATAGGGGGAGTCTACAATGAGCAGTTCTTC	CASSQDIGGVYNEQFF
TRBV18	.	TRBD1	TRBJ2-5	TGTGCCAGCTCACCGGTCGCGGGACAGGGAGAAGAGACCCAGTACTTC	CASSPVAGQGEETQYF
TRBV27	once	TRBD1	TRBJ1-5	TGTGCCAGCAGTGCCGGGACAGGGGTGGGCAATCAGCCCCAGCATTTT	CASSAGTGVGNQPQHF
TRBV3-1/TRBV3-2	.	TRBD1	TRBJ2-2	TGTGCCAGCAGCCAACGGGACAGGGGCACCGGGGAGCTGTTTTTT	CASSQRDRGTGELFF
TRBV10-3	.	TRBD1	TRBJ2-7	TGTGCCATCAGGACAGGGTCAAACGAGCAGTACTTC	CAIRTGSNEQYF
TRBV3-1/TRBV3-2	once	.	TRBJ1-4	TGTGCCAGCAGCCGGGAGACAGGTCTTAATGAAAAACTGTTTTTT	CASSRETGLNEKLFF
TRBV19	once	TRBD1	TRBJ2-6	TGTGCCAGTAGTCCTCTCGGACAGGGGATCTCTGGGGCCAACGTCCTGACTTTC	CASSPLGQGISGANVLTF
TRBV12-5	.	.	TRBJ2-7	TGTGCTAGTGGTTCCTCTTACGAGCAGTACTTC	CASGSSYEQYF
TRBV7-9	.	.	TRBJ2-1	TGTGCCAGCAGCTTAACTTCACCCTTGGATGAGCAGTTCTTC	CASSLTSPLDEQFF
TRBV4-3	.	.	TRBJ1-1	TGCGCCTCGGCGGCGGGGGGCAACACTGAAGCTTTCTTT	CASAAGGNTEAFF
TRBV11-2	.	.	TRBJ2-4	TGTGCCAGCAGCTTGGGCAGGGCCCGATCCTCGAACATTCAGTACTTC	CASSLGRARSSNIQYF
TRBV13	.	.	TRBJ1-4	TGTGCCAGCAGCAACCGCGGGGGGCCGGCTAATGAAAAACTGTTTTTT	CASSNRGGPANEKLFF
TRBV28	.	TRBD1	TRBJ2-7	TGTGCCAGCAGTCCGCGGGACAGGTGGACCTACGAGCAGTACTTC	CASSPRDRWTYEQYF
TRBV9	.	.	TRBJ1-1	TGTGCCAGCAGCGTAGGAAGTCAGGGTCTCCCTGAAGCTTTCTTT	CASSVGSQGLPEAFF
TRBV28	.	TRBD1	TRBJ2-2	TGTGCCAGCAGTCAGACAGGGGGTTATAACACCGGGGAGCTGTTTTTT	CASSQTGGYNTGELFF
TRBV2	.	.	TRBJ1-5	TGTGCCAGCAGTTCTCCCCCGGGCAATCAGCCCCAGCATTTT	CASSSPPGNQPQHF